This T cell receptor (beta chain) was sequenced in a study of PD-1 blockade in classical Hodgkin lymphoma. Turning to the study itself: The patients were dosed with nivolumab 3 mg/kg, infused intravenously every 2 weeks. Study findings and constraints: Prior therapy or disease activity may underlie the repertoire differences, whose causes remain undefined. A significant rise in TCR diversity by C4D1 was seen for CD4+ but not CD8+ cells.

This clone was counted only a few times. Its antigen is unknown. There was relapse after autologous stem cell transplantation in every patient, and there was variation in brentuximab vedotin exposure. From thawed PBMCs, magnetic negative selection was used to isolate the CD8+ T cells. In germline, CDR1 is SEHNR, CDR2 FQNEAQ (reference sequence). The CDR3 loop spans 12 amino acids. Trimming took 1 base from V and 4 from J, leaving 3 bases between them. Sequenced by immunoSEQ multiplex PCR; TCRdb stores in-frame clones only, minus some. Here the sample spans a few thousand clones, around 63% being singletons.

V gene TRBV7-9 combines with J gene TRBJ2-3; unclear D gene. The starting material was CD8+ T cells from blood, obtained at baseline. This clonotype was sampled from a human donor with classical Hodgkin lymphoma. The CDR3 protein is CASSLGADTQYF. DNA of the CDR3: TGTGCCAGCAGCTTAGGCGCAGATACGCAGTATTTT.